The entry below gives a single T cell receptor (beta chain) sequence along with its context. Both 60 Vbeta primers and 13 Jbeta primers went into the PCR. The protocol was immunoSEQ multiplex PCR, while the TCRdb copy is restricted to in-frame clones and leaves out a portion. This table has approximately 100,000 clones, roughly three fifths appearing once. Trimming stripped 0 bases from V and 9 bases from J, with 9 bases between. This CDR3 is 12 amino acids long. Per the germline V gene, CDR1 is SGDLS and CDR2 is YYNGEE. These data originate in a study of cytomegalovirus exposure and HLA in healthy donors.

This TCR was sampled from a man younger than 40 in good health and CMV-seronegative. Sequencing was done on a sample of PBMCs. This sequence joins TRBV9 and TRBJ1-1; D may be TRBD1 (5 bases). The CDR3 nucleotides read TGTGCCAGCAGCGTAGGGCCAGGGAAAGCTTTCTTT. Translated, it gives CASSVGPGKAFF.